Listed here are 9 T cell receptor beta chains from one sample, sequenced in a study of early T cells in non-severe SARS-CoV-2 infection. TCRdb itself ran the 5' RACE reads through MiXCR, one entry per CDR3 protein. The table has approximately 42,000 distinct CDR3 sequences, less than 8.5% seen once; the top ten hold around 4.5%. The sequencing input was whole blood. These receptors were obtained from an adult who was a healthcare worker with PCR-confirmed SARS-CoV-2 infection or an uninfected control (not recorded which).

This clonotype has only a few counts. The chain joins TRBV20-1 to TRBJ2-7, with D uncertain. The CDR3 loop spans 11 amino acids. Per the germline V gene, CDR1 is DFQATT and CDR2 is SNEGSKA (reference sequence). The V end was cut by 2 bases, the J end by 5 bases, with 7 bases between. The CDR3 DNA is TGCAGTGCTAGACTGGAAGACGAGCAGTACTTC. Translation gives CSARLEDEQYF.

This clonotype was detected ten times or more. The chain is built from TRBV29-1 and TRBJ2-1, with D possibly matching TRBD1 (5 bases). Germline V gene lookup returns CDR1 SQVTM and CDR2 ANQGSEA. With 3 bases removed from V and 3 bases from J, the gap between germline ends came to 12 bases. The CDR3 sequence is 14 residues long. CDR3 region: CSVDRGPFYNEQFF. CDR3 bases: TGCAGCGTTGATAGGGGTCCGTTCTACAATGAGCAGTTCTTC.

This clonotype was detected only a few times. V usage is TRBV5-1 and J usage is TRBJ1-4; perhaps TRBD1 as D (5 bases). CDR1 is SGHRS, CDR2 YFSETQ, per germline. Trimming stripped 2 bases from V and 8 bases from J, with 7 bases between. The CDR3 has 12 residues. The CDR3 loop reads CASSFRGEKLFF. CDR3 in DNA: TGCGCCAGCAGCTTTCGGGGGGAAAAACTGTTTTTT.

This clonotype was seen a few times. The chain joins TRBV18 to TRBJ1-1; D remains ambiguous. The CDR3 contains 13 residues. The germline V gene encodes CDR1 KGHSH and CDR2 LQKENI. V lost 6 bases to trimming and J lost 5 bases, with 13 bases between them. The CDR3 nucleotides are TGTGCCAGCTCCGAACGGAGGGAGACTGAAGCTTTCTTT. Its translation is CASSERRETEAFF.

This clonotype was seen a handful of times. The chain links TRBV14 to TRBJ1-6; 10 bases fit TRBD1. Germline V gives CDR1 SGHDN, CDR2 FVKESK. V was pared by 3 bases and J by 9 bases, with 8 bases of the junction left unmatched. The CDR3 is 16 amino acids. The CDR3 reads CASSHRAGTGVSPLHF. The CDR3 DNA follows: TGTGCCAGCAGCCATCGAGCCGGGACAGGGGTTTCACCCCTCCACTTT.

The chain uses TRBV6-5 and TRBJ2-7, with D uncertain. CDR1 is MNHEY, CDR2 SVGAGI, per germline. The length of the CDR3 is 13 residues. V was clipped by 4 bases and J by 0 bases, with 7 bases between them. The CDR3 DNA follows: TGTGCCAGCAGTTCCCGGGCCTCCTACGAGCAGTACTTC. Translating it yields CASSSRASYEQYF.

This clonotype was recorded at least ten times. Here the CDR3 DNA reads TGCAGTGCTCTAGACAGGGGGGATGGCTACACCTTC. Its protein is CSALDRGDGYTF. V gene TRBV20-1 combines with J gene TRBJ1-2; TRBD1 aligns across 9 bases. The CDR3 is 12 residues long. V lost 5 bases to trimming and J lost 6 bases; unmatched junction nucleotides: 4. In germline, CDR1 is DFQATT, CDR2 SNEGSKA (reference sequence).

This clonotype was detected a few times. The gene calls are TRBV19 and TRBJ2-5, with 9 bases aligning to TRBD1. CDR3 size: 15 residues. In germline, CDR1 is LNHDA, CDR2 SQIVND (reference sequence). Trimming took 7 bases from V and 5 from J; bases not matched to a gene: 11. CDR3 nucleotides: TGTGCCAGTACCTCGGGACAGGGATTGTTTGAGACCCAGTACTTC. It is translated as CASTSGQGLFETQYF.

This clonotype was recorded many times. The genes are TRBV3-1 and TRBJ2-5; 13 bases map to TRBD2. J gave up 1 base and V 8 bases, and 1 base lay outside the gene matches. This CDR3 comprises 14 residues. Germline CDR1 and CDR2: LGHDT and YNNKEL (reference sequence). CDR3 in DNA: TGTGCCAGCGGGACTAGCGGGACCCAAGAGACCCAGTACTTC. Its protein product is CASGTSGTQETQYF.